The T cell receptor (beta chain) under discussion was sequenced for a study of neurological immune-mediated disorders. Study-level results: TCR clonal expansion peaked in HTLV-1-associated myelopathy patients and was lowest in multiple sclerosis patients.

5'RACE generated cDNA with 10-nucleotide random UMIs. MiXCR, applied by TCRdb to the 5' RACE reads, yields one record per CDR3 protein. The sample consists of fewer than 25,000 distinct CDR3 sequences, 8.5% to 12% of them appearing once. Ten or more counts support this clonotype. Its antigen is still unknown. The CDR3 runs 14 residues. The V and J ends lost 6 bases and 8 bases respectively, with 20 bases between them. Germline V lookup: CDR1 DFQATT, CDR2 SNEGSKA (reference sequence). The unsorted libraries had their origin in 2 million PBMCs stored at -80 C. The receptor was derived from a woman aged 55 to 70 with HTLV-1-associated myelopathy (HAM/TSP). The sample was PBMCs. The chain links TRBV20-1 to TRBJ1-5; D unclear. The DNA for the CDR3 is TGCAGTGCCAGGAGACCGCTCCTTAGGGAGCCCCAGCATTTT. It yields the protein CSARRPLLREPQHF.